These T cell receptor beta chains were read from a single sample in a study of T-cell reconstitution after alpha-beta-depleted transplantation in children. TCRdb itself ran the PCR reads through MiXCR, one entry per CDR3 protein. Here the sample spans almost 600,000 distinct CDR3 sequences, approximately 30% being singletons. The sample was PBMCs, taken before TCRalphabeta/CD19-depleted stem cell transplant. Every receptor here comes from a boy in the first two years of life with Wiskott-Aldrich syndrome, due to receive a stem cell transplant. CDR3s include the opening cysteine and the closing phenylalanine or tryptophan. D genes are given only for firm matches. Only part of the rows carry a size: once, few, many, or a class if the clone is expanded.

>TRBD2|-|TRBJ2-7|TRBV6-1
CASSRRGANYEQYF
TGTGCCAGCAGCCGGCGGGGGGCCAACTACGAGCAGTACTTC
>TRBD1|few|TRBJ1-3|TRBV30
CAWSEGTVGNTIYF
TGTGCCTGGAGCGAGGGGACAGTTGGAAACACCATATATTTT
>TRBD1|-|TRBJ2-5|TRBV7-2
CASSLYRTGLSQETQYF
TGTGCCAGCAGCTTATACCGGACAGGGCTAAGCCAAGAGACCCAGTACTTC
>TRBD2|-|TRBJ2-1|TRBV20-1
CSNFRRAGGTIYNEQFF
TGCAGCAACTTTAGGAGGGCGGGAGGAACGATATACAATGAGCAGTTCTTC
>TRBD2|many|TRBJ2-5|TRBV5-1
CASSSGTSGETQYF
TGCGCCAGCAGCTCCGGGACTAGCGGAGAGACCCAGTACTTC
>-|-|TRBJ2-1|TRBV5-1
CASSFLSGNEQFF
TGCGCCAGCAGCTTCCTGTCTGGAAATGAGCAGTTCTTC
>-|-|TRBJ1-1|TRBV14
CASRFLANTEAFF
TGTGCCAGCCGCTTCCTCGCAAACACTGAAGCTTTCTTT
>-|-|TRBJ2-1|TRBV27
CASRSPTRNNEQFF
TGTGCCAGCAGAAGTCCGACCAGGAACAATGAGCAGTTCTTC
>-|-|TRBJ2-1|TRBV12-3/TRBV12-4
CASSPRVNEQFF
TGTGCCAGCAGTCCCAGGGTGAATGAGCAGTTCTTC
>TRBD2|-|TRBJ2-7|TRBV28
CASRPPSGRAYEQYF
TGTGCCAGCAGGCCCCCTAGCGGGAGGGCCTACGAGCAGTACTTC
>-|-|TRBJ2-5|TRBV6-1
CASSPLTGAQETQYF
TGTGCCAGCAGTCCCTTGACGGGAGCCCAAGAGACCCAGTACTTC
>TRBD1|-|TRBJ2-1|TRBV5-1
CASSLIGTEGEQFF
TGCGCCAGCAGCTTGATCGGGACAGAAGGTGAGCAGTTCTTC
>-|few|TRBJ1-1|TRBV7-6
CASSPGGAEAFF
TGTGCCAGCAGCCCCGGGGGGGCTGAAGCTTTCTTT
>-|few|TRBJ2-3|TRBV12-3/TRBV12-4
CASSLGGKDTQYF
TGTGCCAGCAGTTTAGGGGGAAAGGATACGCAGTATTTT
>TRBD2|few|TRBJ2-7|TRBV5-1
CASSLGVLAETYEQYF
TGCGCCAGCAGCTTGGGGGTCCTAGCGGAGACCTACGAGCAGTACTTC
>TRBD1|-|TRBJ1-5|TRBV6-1
CASSRAGTGNDQPQHF
TGTGCCAGCAGTCGGGCAGGGACAGGGAATGATCAGCCCCAGCATTTT
>-|-|TRBJ2-3|TRBV12-3/TRBV12-4
CASTPWGGDTDTQYF
TGTGCCAGCACCCCCTGGGGCGGGGACACAGATACGCAGTATTTT
>TRBD2|-|TRBJ2-1|TRBV12-3/TRBV12-4
CASSLGAGTYNEQFF
TGTGCCAGCAGTTTAGGAGCGGGGACCTACAATGAGCAGTTCTTC
>-|-|TRBJ2-1|TRBV10-3
CAISSNQLSSYNEQFF
TGTGCCATCAGCTCAAACCAGTTAAGCTCCTACAATGAGCAGTTCTTC
>TRBD2|-|TRBJ2-1|TRBV7-2
CASSPGTTNEQFF
TGTGCCAGCAGCCCGGGGACTACCAATGAGCAGTTCTTC
>-|-|TRBJ2-1|TRBV6-1
CASRPLGVTYNEQFF
TGTGCCAGCAGACCTCTTGGTGTTACCTACAATGAGCAGTTCTTC
>-|-|TRBJ2-5|TRBV3-1
CASSQEGLGETQYF
TGTGCCAGCAGCCAAGAGGGGTTGGGAGAGACCCAGTACTTC
>TRBD1|-|TRBJ2-4|TRBV6-5
CASSYRGQGAGTKNIQYF
TGTGCCAGCAGTTACAGGGGACAGGGGGCCGGGACCAAAAACATTCAGTACTTC
>-|many|TRBJ2-1|TRBV7-3
CASSLVHNEQFF
TGTGCCAGCAGCTTGGTCCACAATGAGCAGTTCTTC
>-|-|TRBJ2-1|TRBV10-3
CAISDPPWSSYNEQFF
TGTGCCATCAGTGATCCCCCCTGGAGCTCCTACAATGAGCAGTTCTTC
>TRBD2|few|TRBJ2-3|TRBV6-1
CASSELAGRPTDTQYF
TGTGCCAGCAGTGAACTAGCGGGACGCCCCACAGATACGCAGTATTTT
>-|few|TRBJ2-3|TRBV4-1
CASSQEVLLGTQYF
TGCGCCAGCAGCCAAGAGGTACTTTTAGGTACGCAGTATTTT